Presented here are 5 T cell receptor beta chains from one specimen sequenced in a study of blood T cell repertoires in COVID-19. Only in-frame clones appear in the TCRdb table, and some are missing; sequencing was by immunoSEQ multiplex PCR. The repertoire holds around 200,000 clones, about nine tenths seen once, with 1.5% to 2% in the top ten. Sequencing input: peripheral blood. Every receptor here comes from a man in his late teens or twenties with active or convalescent COVID-19.

This clone was observed a handful of times. The V and J genes are TRBV5-1 and TRBJ1-1; a weak D match, TRBD1 (6 bases). The CDR3 is made up of 15 amino acids. Germline values: CDR1 SGHRS, CDR2 YFSETQ. The V and J ends lost 3 bases and 3 bases respectively, with 15 bases between them. The CDR3 DNA sequence: TGCGCCAGCAGCTCATCAGGGGTCGGAGACACTGAAGCTTTCTTT. As protein: CASSSSGVGDTEAFF.

This clone was recorded once. The chain couples TRBV5-6 to TRBJ2-7; D is perhaps TRBD2 (6 bases). V was pared by 4 bases and J by 5 bases, with 19 bases between. Looked up from germline, CDR1 is SGHDT and CDR2 is YYEEEE. CDR3 length: 15 residues. The DNA for the CDR3 is TGTGCCAGCAGCCCCGGGACTGGCCGTGGAAACGAGCAGTACTTC. Translation: CASSPGTGRGNEQYF.

This clone appeared once. The rearrangement joins TRBV29-1 to TRBJ2-3; TRBD2 might be the D (6 bases). Trimming removed 1 base at V and 0 bases at J, with 11 bases between. Germline CDR1 reads SQVTM; CDR2 reads ANQGSEA. The CDR3 loop spans 15 amino acids. This CDR3 is CSVEGGTHSTDTQYF. The DNA of the CDR3 is TGCAGCGTTGAAGGAGGGACTCATAGCACAGATACGCAGTATTTT.

The chain links TRBV11-2 to TRBJ2-3, with D unresolved. V was pared by 2 bases and J by 1 base, with 13 bases between. This CDR3 comprises 16 residues. The germline V gene encodes CDR1 SGHAT and CDR2 FQNNGV. In nucleotides, the CDR3 is TGTGCCAGCAGCTTATCTTGGCAGGCCGGCACAGATACGCAGTATTTT. Translating it yields CASSLSWQAGTDTQYF.

V gene TRBV6-5 combines with J gene TRBJ1-5; 10 positions agree with TRBD1. Germline V gene data show CDR1 as MNHEY and CDR2 as SVGAGI. There are 15 residues in the CDR3. V shed 5 bases and J 6 bases; nucleotides not matched to a gene: 7. The chain's CDR3 is CASSRGTGDGQPQHF. CDR3 bases: TGTGCCAGCAGTAGGGGGACAGGGGACGGTCAGCCCCAGCATTTT.